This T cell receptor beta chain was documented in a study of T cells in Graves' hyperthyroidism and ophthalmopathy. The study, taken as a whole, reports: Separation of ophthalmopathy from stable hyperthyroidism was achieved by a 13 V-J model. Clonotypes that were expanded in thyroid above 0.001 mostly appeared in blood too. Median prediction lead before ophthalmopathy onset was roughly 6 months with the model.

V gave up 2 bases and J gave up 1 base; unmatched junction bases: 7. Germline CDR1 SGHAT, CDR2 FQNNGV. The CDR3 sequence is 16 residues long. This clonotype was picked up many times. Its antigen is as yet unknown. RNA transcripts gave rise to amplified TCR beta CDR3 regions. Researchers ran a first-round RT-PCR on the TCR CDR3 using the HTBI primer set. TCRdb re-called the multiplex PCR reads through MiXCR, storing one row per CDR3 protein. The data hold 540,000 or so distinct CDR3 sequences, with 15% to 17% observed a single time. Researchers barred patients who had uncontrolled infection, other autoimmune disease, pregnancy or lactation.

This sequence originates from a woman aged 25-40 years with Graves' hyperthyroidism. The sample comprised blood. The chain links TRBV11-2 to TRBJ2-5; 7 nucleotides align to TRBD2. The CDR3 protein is CASSLRTRSGQETQYF. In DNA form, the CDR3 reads TGTGCCAGCAGCTTAAGGACTAGAAGTGGCCAAGAGACCCAGTACTTC. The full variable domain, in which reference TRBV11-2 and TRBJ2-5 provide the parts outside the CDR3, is EAGVAQSPRYKIIEKRQSVAFWCNPISGHATLYWYQQILGQGPKLLIQFQNNGVVDDSQLPKDRFSAERLKGVDSTLKIQPAKLEDSAVYLCASSLRTRSGQETQYFGPGTRLLVL.